The present TCR beta chain was sequenced within a study of human T cells and chemical hapten exposure. Study summary: Weekly scalp doses of diphenylcyclopropenone were given to patients during the approximately 25-week study. Broader study findings: Sensitizing with DPC caused no change in TCRs above 1 in 1000 frequency.

Individual cDNA molecules had unique molecular identifiers attached to them by the library. In the original processing: A per-sample median of roughly 96,000 TCRs was observed, with a range of about 20,000 to 700,000. TCRdb fed the RACE reads into MiXCR, producing one record per CDR3 protein. For this entry, the V and J calls and clone size follow TCRdb and not the study's own pipeline. The repertoire holds around 330,000 distinct CDR3 sequences, with roughly 6% as singletons. Of note for this clonotype: Its matching antigen is unknown.

Time point in this sample: pre-sensitization, week 0. Treatment: therapeutic diphenylcyclopropenone sensitization with weekly scalp DPC. V trimming: 7 bases; J trimming: 5 bases; junction bases outside the gene matches: 12. The CDR3 length is 16 residues. Germline CDR1 is MNHNY and CDR2 is SVGAGI (reference sequence). This clonotype was sampled from a young woman with alopecia areata. Some clones in this sample may be carry-over from other donors' samples. The J gene is TRBJ2-2, the V gene TRBV6-6; 8 bases match TRBD2. Sequences were derived from whole blood, sampled in connection with sensitization to the hapten diphenylcyclopropenone (DPC). The CDR3 DNA reads TGTGCCAGCACCCAGAGGGCGGGGGGAGGAACCGGGGAGCTGTTTTTT. Encoded protein: CASTQRAGGGTGELFF.